This T cell receptor (beta chain) was captured in a study of cytomegalovirus exposure and HLA in healthy donors. The study's findings and limits: Solely CMV serostatus was available to characterize immune exposure. Likely technical artifact: a cluster of highly shared sequence variants.

PCR amplification relied on 60 Vbeta primers (plus 13 Jbeta primers). The authors' processing: Later analysis identified around 85 million unique TCR beta chains, 9 million to 13 million shared. Clones were sequenced by immunoSEQ multiplex PCR, and TCRdb holds only the in-frame ones, with some missing. D and trimming were read from the DNA, whereas the V and J calls and clone size are those reported in that table. The sample carries approximately 150,000 clones, more than 80% recorded once. Donors in the study were healthy people who gave bone marrow. Germline CDR1 and CDR2: LGHNA and YSLEER. V was pared by 0 bases and J by 0 bases, with 18 bases between. CDR3 size: 18 residues. In regard to this clone: Its target is unknown.

This chain connects TRBV4-3 to TRBJ2-7; D may be TRBD2 (5 bases). The source of this sequence is a woman between 35 and 50 years old in good health and CMV-seropositive. Sequencing was carried out using PBMCs. CDR3 protein: CASSQDFLRPRGSYEQYF. As DNA, the CDR3 is TGCGCCAGCAGCCAAGATTTTTTACGCCCTCGGGGCTCCTACGAGCAGTACTTC.